The 30 T cell receptor beta chains in this list originate from one sample, sequenced in a study of blood T cell repertoires in COVID-19. Assay: immunoSEQ multiplex PCR; the TCRdb copy retains only in-frame clones and omits some. The table includes about 70,000 clones, 80% to 90% detected once. The specimen was peripheral blood. The origin of the receptors is a woman in her late teens or twenties with acute or convalescent COVID-19.

This chain joins TRBV3-1 (or the pseudogene TRBV3-2) and TRBJ2-3; tentative D call: TRBD2 (6 bases). CDR1 LGHDT and CDR2 YNNKEL come from the germline V gene (reference sequence). Trimming shortened V by 0 bases and J by 6 bases, and 16 bases separated the two germline ends. This CDR3 contains 16 residues. DNA for the CDR3: TGTGCCAGCAGCCAAGATTTGACGGGAGAATGTGATACGCAGTATTTT. Protein product: CASSQDLTGECDTQYF.

The chain has TRBV6-5 and TRBJ2-3; D not resolved. The ends were cut back, 2 bases at V and 4 bases at J, with 7 bases in the middle. There are 13 residues in the CDR3. Germline assignment: CDR1 MNHEY and CDR2 SVGAGI. CDR3 amino acids: CASSYAYSDTQYF. The CDR3 DNA follows: TGTGCCAGCAGTTACGCTTACTCAGATACGCAGTATTTT.

The V call is TRBV21-1, the J call TRBJ2-7; no DNA check was done on the table's D call, TRBD2. TRBV21-1 is listed as a pseudogene. The CDR3 covers 15 residues. CDR3 DNA: TGTGCCAGCAGCAAATGTGGGGGGGTAGTGGACGAGCAGTACTTC. This translates into CASSKCGGVVDEQYF.

The chain uses TRBV6-1 and TRBJ2-1; 7 bases match TRBD2. CDR1 is MNHNS and CDR2 is SASEGT in the germline V gene. After removal of 2 bases from V and 3 bases from J, the junction contained 4 bases not matched to a gene. The CDR3 extends over 15 amino acids. This CDR3 reads CASSERASGYNEQFF. The CDR3 nucleotides read TGTGCCAGCAGTGAAAGGGCTAGCGGCTACAATGAGCAGTTCTTC.

The chain has TRBV28 and TRBJ1-4; D possibly corresponds to TRBD1 (5 bases). The CDR3 is 14 amino acids. The germline CDR1 and CDR2 sequences are MDHEN and SYDVKM. V shed 4 bases and J shed 8 bases, with 14 bases lying between them. CDR3 sequence (DNA): TGTGCCAGCAGTTCCCGGGGAGGGACGGAAAAACTGTTTTTT. Protein sequence: CASSSRGGTEKLFF. Looking up the rest from reference TRBV28 and TRBJ1-4 gives the full variable domain: DVKVTQSSRYLVKRTGEKVFLECVQDMDHENMFWYRQDPGLGLRLIYFSYDVKMKEKGDIPEGYSVSREKKERFSLILESASTNQTSMYLCASSSRGGTEKLFFGSGTQLSVL.

The rearrangement joins TRBV12-3 or TRBV12-4 to TRBJ2-5; D is ambiguous. Trimming cost V 4 bases and J 0 bases, with 6 bases left between them. The CDR3 is 13 amino acids. Here the CDR3 DNA reads TGTGCCAGCAGTTCTTATAACCAAGAGACCCAGTACTTC. The encoded protein is CASSSYNQETQYF.

The rearrangement uses TRBV27 and TRBJ2-3; D not certain. Germline CDR1 MNHEY, CDR2 SMNVEV (reference sequence). The CDR3 has 12 amino acids. Trimming pared 8 bases from V and 4 bases from J, leaving 10 bases between. CDR3 DNA: TGTGCCAGCTCCCCGCCGGCAGATACGCAGTATTTT. Amino acid sequence: CASSPPADTQYF.

This sequence joins TRBV4-3 and TRBJ2-4, with 8 positions matching TRBD2. Germline trimming cut 3 bases from V and 2 bases from J; bases unmatched to any gene: 3. This CDR3 is 15 amino acids long. Looked up from germline, CDR1 is LGHNA and CDR2 is YSLEER. The CDR3 nucleotides are TGCGCCAGCAGCCATATAGCGGGATCCAAAAACATTCAGTACTTC. It yields the protein CASSHIAGSKNIQYF.

The genes are TRBV6-1 and TRBJ1-4, with D perhaps matching TRBD1 (5 bases). Germline V gives CDR1 MNHNS, CDR2 SASEGT. Trimming shortened V by 0 bases and J by 13 bases, and 9 bases separated the two germline ends. This CDR3 has 12 residues. CDR3 coding DNA: TGTGCCAGCAGTGAAGCCCGGGGGGTACTGTTTTTT. Its translation is CASSEARGVLFF.

The genes are TRBV5-1 and TRBJ2-1; the match to TRBD1 covers 11 bases. J lost 7 bases, V lost 5 bases, and 5 bases had no gene match. CDR1 SGHRS and CDR2 YFSETQ come from the germline V gene. The CDR3 is 14 residues long. Written as DNA, the CDR3 is TGCGCCAGCAGACAAGGACAGGGGGCGAATGAGCAGTTCTTC. This sequence encodes CASRQGQGANEQFF.

In this sample, this clone turned up once. This rearrangement joins TRBV28 to TRBJ1-2; 9 positions match TRBD1. The CDR3 totals 14 residues. The V gene's germline CDR1 is MDHEN and CDR2 SYDVKM. J was trimmed by 4 bases and V by 2 bases; bases with no gene match: 2. CDR3 DNA sequence: TGTGCCAGCAGTTTACGACAGGGGGGCTATGGCTACACCTTC. This sequence encodes CASSLRQGGYGYTF.

The rearrangement links TRBV28 to TRBJ1-5, with D tentatively TRBD1 (6 bases). V lost 7 bases to trimming and J lost 6 bases, with 10 bases between them. From germline, CDR1 is MDHEN and CDR2 SYDVKM. The CDR3 loop spans 12 amino acids. CDR3 loop: CASNRERQPQHF. CDR3 DNA: TGTGCCAGCAACAGGGAGCGTCAGCCCCAGCATTTT.

In nucleotides, the CDR3 is TGTGCCAGCAGTCTAAGACAGGGGACCTATGGCTACACCTTC. As protein: CASSLRQGTYGYTF. This rearrangement joins TRBV6-5 to TRBJ1-2; 8 positions agree with TRBD1. The CDR3 totals 14 residues. Germline CDR1 and CDR2: MNHEY and SVGAGI. Trimming removed 5 bases from V and 4 bases from J; junction bases left unmatched: 6.

The chain combines TRBV19 with TRBJ1-2; 10 nucleotides line up with TRBD1. With 8 bases clipped from V and 3 bases from J, the junction kept 3 bases outside the gene matches. The CDR3 sequence is 13 residues long. The germline gives CDR1 LNHDA, CDR2 SQIVND (reference sequence). Written as DNA, the CDR3 is TGTGCCAGTGGGGACAGGGGAGACTATGGCTACACCTTC. It codes for CASGDRGDYGYTF. Combining the CDR3 with reference TRBV19 and TRBJ1-2 gives the whole variable domain DGGITQSPKYLFRKEGQNVTLSCEQNLNHDAMYWYRQDPGQGLRLIYYSQIVNDFQKGDIAEGYSVSREKKESFPLTVTSAQKNPTAFYLCASGDRGDYGYTFGSGTRLTVV.

The genes are TRBV20-1 and TRBJ1-2; no clear D gene. The CDR3 is made up of 11 amino acids. V lost 6 bases, J lost 3 bases, and 8 bases lay in between. Per germline, CDR1 DFQATT and CDR2 SNEGSKA (reference sequence). This CDR3 reads CSAPRYYGYTF. The CDR3 DNA follows: TGCAGTGCCCCGAGGTACTATGGCTACACCTTC.

The rearrangement joins TRBV7-9 to TRBJ1-1; TRBD1 agrees at 7 bases. V shed 6 bases, J shed 2 bases, and the junction held 18 bases outside the gene matches. Per germline, CDR1 SEHNR and CDR2 FQNEAQ (reference sequence). The CDR3 sequence is 18 residues long. The DNA of the CDR3 is TGTGCCAGCAGACCCCCGAATCAAAACAGGGGCCTTAACACTGAAGCTTTCTTT. Translation: CASRPPNQNRGLNTEAFF.

The chain joins TRBV19 to TRBJ2-2; D gene unclear. The CDR3 is 13 residues long. Trimming cost V 4 bases and J 4 bases, with 7 bases left between them. Looked up from germline, CDR1 is LNHDA and CDR2 is SQIVND (reference sequence). CDR3 nucleotides: TGTGCCAGTAGTACGAGGATCACCGGGGAGCTGTTTTTT. Translated, it gives CASSTRITGELFF.

DNA for the CDR3: TGTGCCAGTAGTAAACAGAGCTCTGGGGCCAACGTCCTGACTTTC. This codes for CASSKQSSGANVLTF. The J gene is TRBJ2-6, the V gene TRBV19; D unclear. The ends were cut back, 4 bases at V and 0 bases at J, with 7 bases in the middle. CDR1 is LNHDA and CDR2 is SQIVND in the germline V gene (reference sequence). The CDR3 spans 15 residues.

The chain combines TRBV6-1 with TRBJ2-1; D might be TRBD2 (5 bases). V was pared by 3 bases and J by 9 bases, with 12 bases between. Per the germline V gene, CDR1 is MNHNS and CDR2 is SASEGT. The CDR3 has 13 residues. The CDR3 here is CASSDFSGGEQFF. In DNA, the CDR3 is TGTGCCAGCAGTGATTTCAGCGGCGGTGAGCAGTTCTTC.

The rearrangement links TRBV10-3 to TRBJ1-2; D is undetermined. This CDR3 is 16 amino acids long. Trimming removed 2 bases from V and 4 bases from J, with 17 bases in between. Germline V lookup: CDR1 ENHRY, CDR2 SYGVKD. The CDR3 region is CAISEESSGTPYGYTF. CDR3 bases: TGTGCCATCAGTGAGGAATCCAGCGGAACCCCCTATGGCTACACCTTC.

About this clone: Other DNA sequences in the sample encode the same CDR3. V gene TRBV4-3 combines with J gene TRBJ2-1, with no clear D. The CDR3 has 15 amino acids. Trimming took 1 base from V and 0 from J, leaving 7 bases between them. Germline-derived CDR1 and CDR2 are LGHNA and YSLEER. Written as DNA, the CDR3 is TGCGCCAGCAGCCAAGTGCTTAGCTCCTACAATGAGCAGTTCTTC. Amino acids: CASSQVLSSYNEQFF.

J is TRBJ2-1 and V is TRBV27; 13 bases are a match to TRBD2. The CDR3 is made up of 15 amino acids. J was trimmed by 7 bases and V by 7 bases; bases with no gene match: 7. In germline, CDR1 is MNHEY, CDR2 SMNVEV (reference sequence). For the CDR3, the DNA is TGTGCCAGCAAACTAGCGGGGGGGCCAATAAATGAGCAGTTCTTC. Translated: CASKLAGGPINEQFF.

This chain uses TRBV28 with TRBJ1-6, with 7 positions matching TRBD1. Trimming took 8 bases from V and 3 from J; bases not matched to a gene: 19. Germline CDR1 MDHEN, CDR2 SYDVKM. This CDR3 has 19 residues. CDR3 in DNA: TGTGCCAGCGGCCTCCGGAGGGAGCGTCAGGGGGGCTATAATTCACCCCTCCACTTT. It yields the protein CASGLRRERQGGYNSPLHF.

This chain connects TRBV5-1 to TRBJ2-7; D is undetermined. The CDR3 is 13 amino acids. Germline lookup yields CDR1 SGHRS and CDR2 YFSETQ. Trimming left V 3 bases short and J 1 base short, with 8 bases between. The CDR3 bases are TGCGCCAGCAGCTGGGCATCTTCCTACGAGCAGTACTTC. This sequence encodes CASSWASSYEQYF.

V usage is TRBV9 and J usage is TRBJ1-6; D perhaps matches TRBD1 (5 bases). Trimming stripped 3 bases from V and 8 bases from J, with 9 bases between. CDR1 SGDLS and CDR2 YYNGEE come from the germline V gene. The length of the CDR3 is 13 residues. The CDR3 here is CASSEQGDSPLHF. The CDR3 coding sequence is TGTGCCAGCAGCGAGCAGGGCGATTCACCCCTCCACTTT.

This chain joins TRBV5-6 and TRBJ1-3; D gene unclear. Germline V gene sequence: CDR1 SGHDT, CDR2 YYEEEE. The CDR3 is made up of 17 amino acids. Trimming stripped 2 bases from V and 1 base from J, with 16 bases between. Written as DNA, the CDR3 is TGTGCCAGCAGCTTTGGTCTCGGAGCTTGGTCTGGAAACACCATATATTTT. Protein sequence: CASSFGLGAWSGNTIYF.

CDR3 sequence reads: CASSYSTFGVQETQYF. The CDR3 DNA sequence: TGTGCCAGCAGTTACTCGACTTTCGGGGTTCAAGAGACCCAGTACTTC. V gene TRBV6-6 combines with J gene TRBJ2-5, with D possibly TRBD2 on 5 matching bases. Germline V gene sequence: CDR1 MNHNY, CDR2 SVGAGI (reference sequence). The CDR3 loop spans 16 amino acids. The V end lost 0 bases, the J end lost 2 bases, and 13 bases lay between the germline ends.

The chain carries TRBV5-1 and TRBJ2-1, with TRBD1 matching 8 bases. This CDR3 spans 15 amino acids. V lost 4 bases, J lost 2 bases, and 5 bases stayed unmatched. Germline CDR1 and CDR2: SGHRS and YFSETQ. CDR3 loop: CASSAGQGPYNEQFF. CDR3 nucleotide sequence: TGCGCCAGCAGCGCCGGACAGGGCCCCTACAATGAGCAGTTCTTC.

This chain links TRBV29-1 with TRBJ2-7; D possibly corresponds to TRBD1 (6 bases). Trimming left V 3 bases short and J 2 bases short, with 11 bases between. The CDR3 spans 13 residues. The V gene's germline CDR1 is SQVTM and CDR2 ANQGSEA. CDR3 coding DNA: TGCAGCGTTGACCCGGGACATCCCTACGAGCAGTACTTC. It translates to CSVDPGHPYEQYF.

This chain uses TRBV5-8 with TRBJ2-7; 9 nucleotides line up with TRBD1. Germline values: CDR1 SGHTS, CDR2 YDEGEE. The CDR3 contains 13 residues. V dropped 4 bases and J dropped 4; count of bases not matched to a gene: 3. The CDR3 loop is CASSIQGAYEQYF. The CDR3 DNA reads as TGTGCCAGCAGCATACAGGGGGCGTACGAGCAGTACTTC.